The sequence of this TCR beta chain was determined in a study of shared clonotypes between healthy human individuals. The overall study: Aged 18 to 49, the donors were two women and a few men.

Trimming took off 6 bases at V and 3 bases at J, with 12 bases between the two ends. CDR1 and CDR2 from the germline V gene are MDHEN and SYDVKM. The CDR3 has 15 residues. The data were produced by immunoSEQ multiplex PCR, yet TCRdb's version contains in-frame clones alone and is incomplete. The sample lists roughly 1 million clones; about 74% were seen once. Only Caucasian adults living in Nashville, Tennessee served as donors. The sequence derives from a man aged 18 to 30 in good health. The specimen was memory CD4+ T cells sorted from blood. The subset: CD45RA-negative fraction. The J gene is TRBJ1-6, the V gene TRBV28; possible D gene TRBD1, 5 bases. The CDR3 sequence: CASSPGRRYNSPLHF. The CDR3 DNA sequence: TGTGCCAGCAGCCCGGGACGGCGCTATAATTCACCCCTCCACTTT.